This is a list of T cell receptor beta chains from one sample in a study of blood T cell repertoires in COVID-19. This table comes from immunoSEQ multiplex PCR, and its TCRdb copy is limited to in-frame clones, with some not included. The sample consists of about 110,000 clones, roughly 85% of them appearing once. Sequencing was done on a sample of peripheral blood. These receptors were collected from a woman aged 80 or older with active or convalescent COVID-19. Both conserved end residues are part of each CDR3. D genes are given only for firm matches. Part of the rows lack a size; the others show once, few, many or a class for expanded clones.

CASSLVLVEDTQYF | TGTGCCAGCAGCTTGGTCCTGGTAGAAGATACGCAGTATTTT | TRBV5-4 | NA | TRBJ2-3 | NA
CASSLALGLQGGYTF | TGTGCCAGCAGCTTAGCGCTGGGGCTACAGGGGGGCTACACCTTC | TRBV7-8 | TRBD1 | TRBJ1-2 | NA
CASSQEGPSAFF | TGTGCCAGCTCCCAGGAGGGACCCTCTGCTTTCTTT | TRBV18 | NA | TRBJ1-1 | NA
CSVSWAGFTEAFF | TGCAGCGTCTCTTGGGCAGGGTTCACTGAAGCTTTCTTT | TRBV29-1 | NA | TRBJ1-1 | NA
CASSYPTTSGRAAEQYF | TGTGCCAGCAGCTACCCGACGACTAGCGGGAGGGCCGCGGAGCAGTACTTC | TRBV5-4 | TRBD2 | TRBJ2-7 | NA
CASSQVSGSGYEQYF | TGCGCCAGCAGCCAGGTTAGCGGGAGCGGCTACGAGCAGTACTTC | TRBV4-3 | TRBD2 | TRBJ2-7 | NA
CASSLTGRNTIYF | TGTGCCAGCAGTTTGACAGGGCGAAACACCATATATTTT | TRBV12-3/TRBV12-4 | TRBD1 | TRBJ1-3 | NA
CATTELQGSYTGELFF | TGTGCCACCACGGAACTTCAGGGGTCCTACACCGGGGAGCTGTTTTTT | TRBV11-1 | NA | TRBJ2-2 | few
CASSLRDSYTGELFF | TGTGCCAGCAGCCTGCGGGACAGCTACACCGGGGAGCTGTTTTTT | TRBV7-3 | NA | TRBJ2-2 | NA
CASSSGQGVYEQYF | TGTGCCAGTAGTTCAGGACAGGGGGTCTACGAGCAGTACTTC | TRBV19 | TRBD1 | TRBJ2-7 | NA
CASSGTDNEKLFF | TGTGCCAGTTCGGGGACAGATAATGAAAAACTGTTTTTT | TRBV12-3/TRBV12-4 | TRBD1 | TRBJ1-4 | NA
CASSQDFGLAGLTYEQYF | TGCGCCAGCAGCCAAGATTTCGGACTAGCAGGGTTAACCTACGAGCAGTACTTC | TRBV4-1 | TRBD2 | TRBJ2-7 | few
CASSLPWTGLINEQFF | TGTGCCAGCAGCTTGCCCTGGACAGGCCTTATCAATGAGCAGTTCTTC | TRBV7-2 | TRBD1 | TRBJ2-1 | NA
CAWSPWPNSPLHF | TGTGCCTGGAGTCCCTGGCCGAATTCACCCCTCCACTTT | TRBV30 | NA | TRBJ1-6 | NA
CASSTQGWDGYTF | TGTGCCAGCAGTACACAGGGGTGGGATGGCTACACCTTC | TRBV2 | TRBD1 | TRBJ1-2 | NA
CASSQGPTRSGNNEQFF | TGTGCCAGCAGCCAAGGCCCGACTAGATCGGGAAACAATGAGCAGTTCTTC | TRBV4-2 | NA | TRBJ2-1 | NA
CASSFQHTGANVLTF | TGTGCCAGCAGCTTTCAACACACTGGGGCCAACGTCCTGACTTTC | TRBV11-2 | NA | TRBJ2-6 | NA
CASSSGQATGYYEQYF | TGTGCCAGCAGTTCGGGACAGGCTACAGGATACTACGAGCAGTACTTC | TRBV6-5 | TRBD1 | TRBJ2-7 | NA
CASSAPGLAGDEQFF | TGTGCCAGCAGTGCCCCCGGACTAGCGGGGGATGAGCAGTTCTTC | TRBV25-1 | TRBD2 | TRBJ2-1 | NA
CASSRGTDQPQHF | TGTGCCAGCAGCCGAGGGACAGATCAGCCCCAGCATTTT | TRBV7-9 | TRBD1 | TRBJ1-5 | NA
CASSPERSTSGRASRGEQYF | TGCGCCAGCAGCCCCGAGAGGTCGACTAGCGGGAGGGCCAGTCGGGGGGAGCAGTACTTC | TRBV5-1 | TRBD2 | TRBJ2-7 | NA
CASSLTGQNTEAFF | TGTGCCAGCAGCCTGACAGGACAGAACACTGAAGCTTTCTTT | TRBV7-3 | NA | TRBJ1-1 | NA
CASSQEAGGPTQYF | TGCGCCAGCAGCCAAGAGGCGGGAGGGCCTACGCAGTATTTT | TRBV4-3 | TRBD2 | TRBJ2-3 | NA
CASSLNRGGETQYF | TGTGCCAGCTCACTTAACAGGGGCGGCGAGACCCAGTACTTC | TRBV18 | TRBD1 | TRBJ2-5 | NA
CASSAIIYQPQHF | TGTGCCAGCAGTGCCATCATTTATCAGCCCCAGCATTTT | TRBV2 | NA | TRBJ1-5 | NA
CASSPGLAGGPVVELFF | TGTGCCAGCAGCCCGGGACTAGCGGGAGGGCCTGTGGTGGAGCTGTTTTTT | TRBV7-8 | TRBD2 | TRBJ2-2 | NA
CASSSGLTGSSANYGYTF | TGCGCCAGCAGCTCCGGTCTTACAGGGTCGTCCGCTAACTATGGCTACACCTTC | TRBV5-1 | NA | TRBJ1-2 | NA
CASSTGTSAGTDTQYF | TGCGCCAGCAGCACAGGGACTAGCGCCGGCACAGATACGCAGTATTTT | TRBV5-1 | TRBD2 | TRBJ2-3 | NA
CASSQDAAGVYSTDTQYF | TGCGCCAGCAGCCAAGATGCAGCGGGAGTTTATAGCACAGATACGCAGTATTTT | TRBV4-3 | TRBD2 | TRBJ2-3 | NA
CASSLHGQGRNTIYF | TGTGCCAGCAGCCTTCATGGACAGGGACGAAACACCATATATTTT | TRBV5-6 | TRBD1 | TRBJ1-3 | NA
CASSQLAGSSYNEQFF | TGCGCCAGCAGCCAACTAGCGGGTTCCTCCTACAATGAGCAGTTCTTC | TRBV4-3 | TRBD2 | TRBJ2-1 | NA
CASSLERSPLHF | TGTGCCAGCAGTTTAGAGAGATCACCCCTCCACTTT | TRBV28 | NA | TRBJ1-6 | NA
CASSGPGLAYSSTDTQYF | TGTGCCAGCAGTGGACCGGGACTAGCGTACTCTAGCACAGATACGCAGTATTTT | TRBV2 | TRBD2 | TRBJ2-3 | NA
CATSTSRQGRTEAFF | TGTGCCACCAGCACCTCCAGACAGGGACGCACTGAAGCTTTCTTT | TRBV15 | TRBD1 | TRBJ1-1 | NA
CASRGGRYLNTEAFF | TGTGCCAGCAGGGGGGGACGGTACCTGAACACTGAAGCTTTCTTT | TRBV6-5 | NA | TRBJ1-1 | NA
CATNRRDNGYTF | TGTGCCACCAATCGCAGGGACAATGGCTACACCTTC | TRBV19 | NA | TRBJ1-2 | NA
CATGIRGQTQYF | TGTGCCACCGGGATCAGAGGGCAGACCCAGTACTTC | TRBV19 | NA | TRBJ2-5 | once
CASSFSGNYGYTF | TGTGCCAGCAGTTTTTCAGGGAACTATGGCTACACCTTC | TRBV28 | NA | TRBJ1-2 | NA
CASSSGQGHYGYTF | TGCGCCAGCAGCTCCGGACAGGGACACTATGGCTACACCTTC | TRBV5-1 | TRBD1 | TRBJ1-2 | NA
CASSSGQGDQPQHF | TGTGCCAGCAGCTCCGGACAGGGGGATCAGCCCCAGCATTTT | TRBV7-9 | TRBD1 | TRBJ1-5 | NA